Shown below are 30 T cell receptor beta chains from a single sample sequenced in a study of T-cell reconstitution after alpha-beta-depleted transplantation in children. This sample's TCRbeta library carried unique molecular identifier barcodes. MiXCR was run by TCRdb on the PCR reads, yielding one entry per CDR3 protein. There are around 230,000 distinct CDR3 sequences in the sample; approximately 15% occur only once, and 35% to 50% lies in the top ten. Here the sequenced sample was PBMCs, mostly from graft donor cells, taken 360 days after TCRalphabeta/CD19-depleted stem cell transplant. Every receptor here comes from a male patient between 2 and 15 years old who had a stem cell transplant for acute lymphoblastic leukemia, so the T cells may come from the graft donor.

The CDR3 DNA reads TGCAGTGCTAGAGTCGCCGGTACGCAGTATTTT. As protein: CSARVAGTQYF. The chain recombines TRBV20-1 with TRBJ2-3; D ambiguous. CDR1 and CDR2 from the germline V gene are DFQATT and SNEGSKA (reference sequence). There are 11 residues in the CDR3. Trimming pared 1 base from V and 8 bases from J, leaving 7 bases between.

This clonotype was found a few times. The CDR3 DNA reads TGTGCCAGCACCCTCCCGGGACAGGGGAGCCAAGAGACCCAGTACTTC. This encodes CASTLPGQGSQETQYF. V gene TRBV6-1 combines with J gene TRBJ2-5; 10 bases line up with TRBD1. The ends lost 7 bases at V and 1 base at J; junction bases unmatched: 9. CDR1 MNHNS and CDR2 SASEGT come from the germline V gene. The CDR3 loop spans 16 amino acids.

This clonotype was detected a few times. V and J are TRBV2 and TRBJ2-5; TRBD2 is a possible D gene (5 bases). Trimming left V 8 bases short and J 2 bases short, with 15 bases between. The CDR3 runs 14 residues. In germline, CDR1 is SNHLY, CDR2 FYNNEI. The CDR3 nucleotides are TGTGCCAGCCCCGGACTTAGAGGGCAAGAGACCCAGTACTTC. Protein: CASPGLRGQETQYF.

The chain combines TRBV5-1 with TRBJ2-1; D is possibly TRBD2 (5 bases). This CDR3 comprises 16 residues. Germline lookup yields CDR1 SGHRS and CDR2 YFSETQ. Deletions cut 0 bases from V and 3 bases from J, with 13 bases between. CDR3: CASSLAGRTHYNEQFF. For the CDR3, the DNA is TGCGCCAGCAGCTTGGCAGGTCGGACTCACTACAATGAGCAGTTCTTC. The full variable domain, in which reference TRBV5-1 and TRBJ2-1 provide the parts outside the CDR3, is KAGVTQTPRYLIKTRGQQVTLSCSPISGHRSVSWYQQTPGQGLQFLFEYFSETQRNKGNFPGRFSGRQFSNSRSEMNVSTLELGDSALYLCASSLAGRTHYNEQFFGPGTRLTVL.

The chain recombines TRBV28 with TRBJ1-1; no clear D. V lost 7 bases, J lost 0 bases, and 6 bases lay in between. The CDR3 length is 12 residues. Germline V gene lookup returns CDR1 MDHEN and CDR2 SYDVKM. This chain's CDR3 is CASTRVNTEAFF. The CDR3 DNA reads as TGTGCCAGCACGAGAGTGAACACTGAAGCTTTCTTT.

As regards this clonotype: A much larger clone is a single base away; this may be a read error. The chain recombines TRBV28 with TRBJ2-7; D is perhaps TRBD1 or TRBD2 (5 bases each). Germline CDR1 reads MDHEN; CDR2 reads SYDVKM. This CDR3 spans 15 amino acids. The CDR3 DNA is TGTGCCAGCTCATCTGACTGGGACGCCTCCTACCAGCAGTACTTC. It yields the protein CASSSDWDASYQQYF.

There are many counts of this clonotype. The chain carries TRBV12-3 or TRBV12-4 and TRBJ2-1, with D maybe TRBD1 (5 bases). V lost 5 bases and J 4 bases, leaving 9 bases between the germline ends. The length of the CDR3 is 13 residues. The CDR3, as DNA: TGTGCCAGCAGTCTCGACAGATACAATGAGCAGTTCTTC. Its translation: CASSLDRYNEQFF.

V and J are TRBV9 and TRBJ2-5, with a weak D call TRBD2 (6 bases). There are 13 residues in the CDR3. V was cut by 5 bases and J by 3 bases, with 11 bases left in between. Germline loops: CDR1 SGDLS, CDR2 YYNGEE. The CDR3 DNA reads TGTGCCAGCAGGAGGAGGGCTGAAGAGACCCAGTACTTC. Translation gives CASRRRAEETQYF.

This clonotype was seen a handful of times. The chain is built from TRBV11-3 and TRBJ2-1; 10 nucleotides line up with TRBD2. Germline V CDR1 and CDR2: SGHNT, YENEEA. The CDR3 covers 22 residues. The trim removed 1 base at V and 0 bases at J, leaving 18 bases unmatched. CDR3 sequence (DNA): TGTGCCAGCAGCTTAGTGGCTATTAAGCGGGGGGGCTTGTTAATCTCCTACAATGAGCAGTTCTTC. Protein sequence: CASSLVAIKRGGLLISYNEQFF.

V and J are TRBV15 and TRBJ2-7; D call uncertain. In germline, CDR1 is LNHNV, CDR2 YYDKDF (reference sequence). V was pared by 0 bases and J by 1 base, with 7 bases between. The CDR3 contains 14 residues. The CDR3 loop is CATSRESGSYEQYF. For the CDR3, the DNA is TGTGCCACCAGCAGAGAGTCTGGGTCCTACGAGCAGTACTTC. The entire variable domain, with the rest obtained from reference TRBV15 and TRBJ2-7, is as follows: DAMVIQNPRYQVTQFGKPVTLSCSQTLNHNVMYWYQQKSSQAPKLLFHYYDKDFNNEADTPDNFQSRRPNTSFCFLDIRSPGLGDTAMYLCATSRESGSYEQYFGPGTRLTVT.

Only a few counts were recorded for this clonotype. The V gene is TRBV9, the J gene TRBJ2-1, with TRBD1 matching 7 bases. V lost 3 bases to trimming and J lost 1 base; unmatched junction nucleotides: 4. Germline V lookup: CDR1 SGDLS, CDR2 YYNGEE. The length of the CDR3 is 15 residues. CDR3 sequence: CASSGQGPSYNEQFF. The DNA for the CDR3 is TGTGCCAGCAGCGGACAGGGCCCGTCCTACAATGAGCAGTTCTTC.

This clonotype appeared many times. The chain carries TRBV12-3 or TRBV12-4 and TRBJ1-3; D uncertain. The V gene lost 3 bases and the J gene lost 2 bases, with 5 bases spanning the gap. The CDR3 has 13 residues. The CDR3 protein is CASSFLAGNTIYF. The CDR3, as DNA: TGTGCCAGCAGTTTCTTGGCTGGAAACACCATATATTTT.

The rearrangement joins TRBV5-1 to TRBJ2-3; 7 nucleotides align to TRBD2. The germline CDR1 and CDR2 sequences are SGHRS and YFSETQ. The CDR3 runs 16 residues. V trimming: 4 bases; J trimming: 0 bases; junction bases outside the gene matches: 8. CDR3 sequence (DNA): TGCGCCAGCAGCCGTTCTGGGGGACTAAGCACAGATACGCAGTATTTT. Translation: CASSRSGGLSTDTQYF.

The rearrangement joins TRBV9 to TRBJ2-1; D call uncertain. There are 12 residues in the CDR3. Germline values: CDR1 SGDLS, CDR2 YYNGEE. Trimming removed 0 bases from V and 6 bases from J, with 4 bases in between. The CDR3 protein is CASSVEGNEQFF. The DNA of the CDR3 is TGTGCCAGCAGCGTAGAGGGCAATGAGCAGTTCTTC.

V usage is TRBV5-5 and J usage is TRBJ2-1; 7 positions agree with TRBD2. J gave up 13 bases and V 0 bases, and 4 bases lay outside the gene matches. The CDR3 is 12 residues long. In germline, CDR1 is SGHKS, CDR2 YYEKEE (reference sequence). Here the CDR3 reads CASSLVTSYQFF. CDR3 DNA: TGTGCCAGCAGCTTGGTGACTAGCTATCAGTTCTTC.

V is TRBV11-2 and J is TRBJ1-4; D is ambiguous. Deletions cut 5 bases from V and 8 bases from J, with 12 bases between. Germline V gives CDR1 SGHAT, CDR2 FQNNGV. The CDR3 extends over 13 amino acids. CDR3 region: CASSRGRLEKLFF. In DNA form, the CDR3 reads TGTGCCAGCAGCAGAGGGCGGCTCGAAAAACTGTTTTTT.

The chain links TRBV6-5 to TRBJ2-7; D is uncertain. Germline CDR1 reads MNHEY; CDR2 reads SVGAGI. The CDR3 has 16 residues. The germline V and J ends were trimmed by 0 bases and 6 bases, with 18 bases remaining between them. CDR3 bases: TGTGCCAGCAGTTACTCGACGGGTAAACCTCGGGCCGAGCAGTACTTC. It is translated as CASSYSTGKPRAEQYF.

This clonotype was seen a few times. The genes are TRBV7-8 and TRBJ1-1; no reliable D call. Germline V gives CDR1 SGHVS, CDR2 FQNEAQ. V gave up 5 bases and J gave up 2 bases, with 12 bases separating them. The CDR3 sequence is 14 residues long. The CDR3, as DNA: TGTGCCAGCAGCGTGCAGGAGTTTAACACTGAAGCTTTCTTT. Amino acids: CASSVQEFNTEAFF.

This clonotype was counted a few times. The chain recombines TRBV11-2 with TRBJ2-1, with D perhaps matching TRBD2 (7 bases). Between the trimmed V and J ends, which lost 3 bases and 9 bases, there was a span of 18 bases. The CDR3 consists of 15 residues. From germline, CDR1 is SGHAT and CDR2 FQNNGV. The CDR3, as DNA: TGTGCCAGCAGCTTCGGGGGGCCAGTCAGAGGTGAGCAGTTCTTC. Protein: CASSFGGPVRGEQFF.

The chain is built from TRBV18 and TRBJ2-3; D may be TRBD2 (6 bases). Trimming took 4 bases from V and 11 from J, leaving 16 bases between them. Germline lookup yields CDR1 KGHSH and CDR2 LQKENI. The CDR3 totals 13 residues. This CDR3 is CASSLSWGTLQYF. The CDR3 DNA sequence: TGTGCCAGCTCACTGTCATGGGGGACTCTGCAGTATTTT.

The chain uses TRBV4-2 and TRBJ2-2, with D perhaps TRBD2 (6 bases). Germline V gene sequence: CDR1 LGHNA, CDR2 YNFKEQ. The V and J ends lost 5 bases and 6 bases respectively, with 13 bases between them. This CDR3 is 14 amino acids long. CDR3 protein: CASSTRTTSGELFF. CDR3 coding DNA: TGTGCCAGCAGCACTCGGACTACGTCCGGGGAGCTGTTTTTT.

This clonotype was counted at least ten times. The CDR3 is CASSTTSTGRTYNEQFF. In DNA, the CDR3 is TGTGCCAGCAGTACGACATCGACAGGCCGAACGTACAATGAGCAGTTCTTC. This rearrangement joins TRBV12-3 or TRBV12-4 to TRBJ2-1, with D possibly TRBD1 on 6 matching bases. CDR3 length: 17 residues. The V end lost 5 bases, the J end lost 4 bases, and 21 bases lay between the germline ends.

This clonotype was seen a few times. The rearrangement uses TRBV11-2 and TRBJ2-1; TRBD2 matches 11 bases. CDR3 length: 16 amino acids. V dropped 5 bases and J dropped 8; count of bases not matched to a gene: 11. CDR1 is SGHAT and CDR2 is FQNNGV in the germline V gene. The CDR3 loop reads CASSRRGSGGAYEQFF. In DNA, the CDR3 is TGTGCCAGCAGCCGACGGGGTAGCGGGGGGGCATATGAGCAGTTCTTC.

The sample holds a few counts of this clonotype. CDR3 DNA sequence: TGTGCCAGCAGTGAAATGGACATCCAAGAGACCCAGTACTTC. It encodes CASSEMDIQETQYF. This sequence joins TRBV2 and TRBJ2-5, with D perhaps matching TRBD1 (5 bases). Trimming cost V 2 bases and J 1 base, with 8 bases left between them. The germline gives CDR1 SNHLY, CDR2 FYNNEI. The CDR3 is made up of 14 amino acids.

This clonotype turned up a few times. V gene TRBV24-1 combines with J gene TRBJ1-1; D is unclear. CDR1 is KGHDR and CDR2 is SFDVKD in the germline V gene. The CDR3 is 12 amino acids. Trimming pared 1 base from V and 3 bases from J, leaving 2 bases between. The CDR3 protein is CATSDFDTEAFF. For the CDR3, the DNA is TGTGCCACCAGTGATTTTGACACTGAAGCTTTCTTT.

This clonotype turned up a few times. This chain joins TRBV20-1 and TRBJ2-3; 9 bases are a match to TRBD1. CDR1 is DFQATT and CDR2 is SNEGSKA in the germline V gene (reference sequence). The CDR3 totals 17 residues. J gave up 1 base and V 0 bases, and 8 bases lay outside the gene matches. The CDR3 is CSARDSTGGRGTDTQYF. The CDR3 nucleotides are TGCAGTGCTAGAGATTCGACAGGGGGGCGAGGCACAGATACGCAGTATTTT.

This clonotype was counted many times. The chain combines TRBV7-2 with TRBJ2-7, with D uncertain. The length of the CDR3 is 12 residues. CDR1 and CDR2 from the germline V gene are SGHTA and FQGNSA. V was cut by 2 bases and J by 0 bases, with 2 bases left in between. The CDR3 is CASSLSSYEQYF. The CDR3, as DNA: TGTGCCAGCAGCTTAAGCTCCTACGAGCAGTACTTC.

This clonotype turned up a few times. The chain couples TRBV7-2 to TRBJ2-7; 8 bases agree with TRBD2. V was clipped by 1 base and J by 6 bases; unmatched bases: 8. Germline loops: CDR1 SGHTA, CDR2 FQGNSA. The CDR3 runs to 15 residues. The chain's CDR3 is CASSLVSVAGSEQYF. DNA for the CDR3: TGTGCCAGCAGCTTAGTATCGGTAGCGGGGAGCGAGCAGTACTTC.

This clonotype has only a few counts. The chain links TRBV13 to TRBJ1-1; possibly TRBD1 for D (5 bases). This CDR3 has 12 amino acids. The V end lost 5 bases, the J end lost 10 bases, and 14 bases lay between the germline ends. The germline CDR1 and CDR2 sequences are PRHDT and FYEKMQ (reference sequence). The CDR3 protein is CASSLTGGVAFF. DNA of the CDR3: TGTGCCAGCAGCCTAACAGGCGGAGTAGCTTTCTTT.

This clonotype was counted at least ten times. The rearrangement links TRBV12-3 or TRBV12-4 to TRBJ2-1; TRBD2 matches 7 bases. The CDR3 loop spans 14 amino acids. V was pared by 1 base and J by 4 bases, with 1 base of the junction left unmatched. CDR3 loop: CASSLGGGYNEQFF. CDR3 nucleotides: TGTGCCAGCAGTTTAGGGGGGGGGTACAATGAGCAGTTCTTC.